This T cell receptor (beta chain) was captured in a study of T cell responses to AZD1222 COVID-19 vaccine. Study-level points and caveats: The study sampled repertoires only after the peak T cell response.

V trimming: 5 bases; J trimming: 3 bases; junction bases outside the gene matches: 2. Germline CDR1 is SEHNR and CDR2 is FQNEAQ (reference sequence). The length of the CDR3 is 14 residues. Sequencing used immunoSEQ multiplex PCR; TCRdb keeps in-frame clones, though not all of them. The repertoire holds about 56,000 clones, with 75% to 90% as singletons. For this clone: Its antigen is currently unknown.

Sequences were derived from peripheral blood, sampled on day 0 of AZD1222 vaccination. The source of this sequence is an adult in good health. The chain couples TRBV7-9 to TRBJ1-4; 8 nucleotides agree with TRBD1. The CDR3 spells CASSAGGSNEKLFF. Written as DNA, the CDR3 is TGTGCCAGCAGCGCAGGGGGCTCTAATGAAAAACTGTTTTTT. The variable domain in full, completed from reference TRBV7-9 and TRBJ1-4, reads DTGVSQNPRHKITKRGQNVTFRCDPISEHNRLYWYRQTLGQGPEFLTYFQNEAQLEKSRLLSDRFSAERPKGSFSTLEIQRTEQGDSAMYLCASSAGGSNEKLFFGSGTQLSVL.